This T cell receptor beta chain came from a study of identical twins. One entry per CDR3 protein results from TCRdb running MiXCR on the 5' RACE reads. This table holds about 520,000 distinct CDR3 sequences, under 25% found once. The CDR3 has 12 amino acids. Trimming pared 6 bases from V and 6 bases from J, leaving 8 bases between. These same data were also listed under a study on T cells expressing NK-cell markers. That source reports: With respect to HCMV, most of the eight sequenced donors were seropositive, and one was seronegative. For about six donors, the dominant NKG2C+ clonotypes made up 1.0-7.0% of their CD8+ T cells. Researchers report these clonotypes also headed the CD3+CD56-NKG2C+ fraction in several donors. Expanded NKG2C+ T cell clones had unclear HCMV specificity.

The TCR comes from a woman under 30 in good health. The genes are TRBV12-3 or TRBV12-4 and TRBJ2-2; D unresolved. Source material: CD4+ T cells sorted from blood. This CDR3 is CASSPDAGELFF. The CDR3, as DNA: TGTGCCAGCAGCCCCGACGCCGGGGAGCTGTTTTTT.